This entry concerns a single T cell receptor beta chain. What it binds is not known. Here immunoSEQ multiplex PCR was the method, and the copy in TCRdb shows in-frame clones only, minus some. The sample has about 15,000 clones, more than 80% seen once. These data come from a study of a mutant IDH1 vaccine in newly diagnosed glioma. The wider study: It was radiotherapy, temozolomide, or both that patients received previously, with most receiving both.

General study findings and limits: Pseudoprogression appeared independent of alterations in top peripheral clonotypes.

The time point here: baseline, week 1 (first vaccination visit). Described treatment: pre-vaccination baseline after standard-of-care therapy. V shed 4 bases, J shed 2 bases, and the junction held 3 bases outside the gene matches. CDR3 length equals 16 residues. CDR1 and CDR2 (germline): SEHNR, FQNEAQ (reference sequence). The rearrangement uses TRBV7-9 and TRBJ2-5, with 14 bases fitting TRBD2. The receptor was isolated from a woman aged 40 to 50 with glioma. Some clones in this sample may be carry-over from other donors' samples. The sequences come from PBMCs, collected from a glioma patient treated with radiotherapy, temozolomide or both. The CDR3 DNA reads as TGTGCCAGCAGCTCGACTAGCGGGGGGGGTCAAGAGACCCAGTACTTC. Translating gives CASSSTSGGGQETQYF.